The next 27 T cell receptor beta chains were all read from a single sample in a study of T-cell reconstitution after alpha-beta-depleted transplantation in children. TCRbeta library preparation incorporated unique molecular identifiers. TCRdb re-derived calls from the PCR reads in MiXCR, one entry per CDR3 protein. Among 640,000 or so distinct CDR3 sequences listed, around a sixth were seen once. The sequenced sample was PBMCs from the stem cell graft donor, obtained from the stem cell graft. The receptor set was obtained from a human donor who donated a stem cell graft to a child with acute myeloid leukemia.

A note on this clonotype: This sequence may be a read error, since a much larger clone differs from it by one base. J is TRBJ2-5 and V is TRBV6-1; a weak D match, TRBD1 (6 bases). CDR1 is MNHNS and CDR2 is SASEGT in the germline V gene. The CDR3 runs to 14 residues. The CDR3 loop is CASSPDRNQETQHF. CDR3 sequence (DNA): TGTGCCAGCAGTCCCGACAGGAACCAAGAGACCCAGCACTTC.

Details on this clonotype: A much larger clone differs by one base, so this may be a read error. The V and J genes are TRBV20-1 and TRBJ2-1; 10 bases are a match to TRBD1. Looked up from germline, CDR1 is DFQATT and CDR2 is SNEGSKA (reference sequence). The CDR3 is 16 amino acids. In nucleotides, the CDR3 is TGCAGTGTCGGCCGAGCGGGACAGGGGTCCTACGATGAGCAGTTCTTC. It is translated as CSVGRAGQGSYDEQFF.

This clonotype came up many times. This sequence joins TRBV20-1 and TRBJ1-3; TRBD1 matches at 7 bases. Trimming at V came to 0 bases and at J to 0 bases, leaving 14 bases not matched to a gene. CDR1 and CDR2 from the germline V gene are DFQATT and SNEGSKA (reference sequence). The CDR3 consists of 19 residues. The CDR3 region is CSARDRYRGLTNSGNTIYF. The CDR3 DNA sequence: TGCAGTGCTAGAGATCGGTACAGGGGTCTAACCAACTCTGGAAACACCATATATTTT.

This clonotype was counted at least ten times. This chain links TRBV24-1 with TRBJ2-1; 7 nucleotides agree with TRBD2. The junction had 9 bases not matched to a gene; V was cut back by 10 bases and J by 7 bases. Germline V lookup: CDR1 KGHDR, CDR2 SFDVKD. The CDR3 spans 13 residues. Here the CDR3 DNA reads TGTGCCACTGGGCGGGCGGGGGAGAATGAGCAGTTCTTC. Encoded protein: CATGRAGENEQFF.

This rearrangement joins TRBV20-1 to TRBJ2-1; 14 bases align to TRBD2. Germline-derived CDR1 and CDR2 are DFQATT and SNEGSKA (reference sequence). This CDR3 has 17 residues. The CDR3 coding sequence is TGCTGTCCTCACGGGACTAGCGGGGGTTTTTCCTACAATGAGCAGTTCTTC. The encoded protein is CCPHGTSGGFSYNEQFF.

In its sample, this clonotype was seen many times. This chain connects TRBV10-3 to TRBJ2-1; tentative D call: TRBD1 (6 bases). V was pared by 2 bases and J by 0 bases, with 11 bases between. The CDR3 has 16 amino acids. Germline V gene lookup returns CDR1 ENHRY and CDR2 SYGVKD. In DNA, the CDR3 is TGTGCCATCAGTGAGGGGCAGGGGAGCTCCTACAATGAGCAGTTCTTC. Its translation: CAISEGQGSSYNEQFF.

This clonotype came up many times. Here the CDR3 reads CASSPLIRHTGELFF. In nucleotides, the CDR3 is TGTGCCAGCAGCCCCCTAATAAGGCACACCGGGGAGCTGTTTTTT. The chain uses TRBV7-2 and TRBJ2-2; D call uncertain. Trimming took 5 bases from V and 3 from J, leaving 13 bases between them. Germline assignment: CDR1 SGHTA and CDR2 FQGNSA. This CDR3 has 15 amino acids.

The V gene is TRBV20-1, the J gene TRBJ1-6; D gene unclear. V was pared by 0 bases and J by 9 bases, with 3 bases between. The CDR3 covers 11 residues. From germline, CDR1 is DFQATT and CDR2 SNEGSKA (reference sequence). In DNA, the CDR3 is TGCAGTGCTAGAGAGAGTTCACCCCTCCACTTT. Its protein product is CSARESSPLHF.

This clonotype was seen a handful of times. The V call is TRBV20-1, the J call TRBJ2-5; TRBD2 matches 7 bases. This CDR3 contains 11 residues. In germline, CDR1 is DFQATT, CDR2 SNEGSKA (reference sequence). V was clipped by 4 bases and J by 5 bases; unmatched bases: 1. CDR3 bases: TGCAGTGCTATTAGCGGGGAGACCCAGTACTTC. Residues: CSAISGETQYF.

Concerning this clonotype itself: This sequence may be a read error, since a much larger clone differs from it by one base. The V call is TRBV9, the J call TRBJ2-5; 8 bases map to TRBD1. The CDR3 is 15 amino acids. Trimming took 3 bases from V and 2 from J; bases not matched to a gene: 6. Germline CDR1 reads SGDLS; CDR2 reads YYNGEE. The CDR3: CASSATHRGQETQYF. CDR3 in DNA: TGTGCCAGCAGCGCGACGCACAGGGGGCAAGAGACCCAGTACTTC.

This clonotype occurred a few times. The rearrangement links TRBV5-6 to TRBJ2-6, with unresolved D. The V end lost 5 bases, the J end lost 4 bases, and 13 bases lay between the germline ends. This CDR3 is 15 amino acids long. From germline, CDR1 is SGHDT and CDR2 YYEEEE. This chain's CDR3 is CASSQGAPGANVLTF. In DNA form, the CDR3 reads TGTGCCAGCAGTCAAGGTGCCCCGGGGGCCAACGTCCTGACTTTC. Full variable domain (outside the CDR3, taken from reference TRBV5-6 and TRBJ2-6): DAGVTQSPTHLIKTRGQQVTLRCSPKSGHDTVSWYQQALGQGPQFIFQYYEEEERQRGNFPDRFSGHQFPNYSSELNVNALLLGDSALYLCASSQGAPGANVLTFGAGSRLTVL.

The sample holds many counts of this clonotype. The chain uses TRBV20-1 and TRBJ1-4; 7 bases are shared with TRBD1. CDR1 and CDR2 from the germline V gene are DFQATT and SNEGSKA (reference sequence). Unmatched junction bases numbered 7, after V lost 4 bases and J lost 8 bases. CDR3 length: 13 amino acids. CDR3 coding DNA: TGCAGTGCTATTGGACAGGAGGGGGAAAAACTGTTTTTT. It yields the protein CSAIGQEGEKLFF.

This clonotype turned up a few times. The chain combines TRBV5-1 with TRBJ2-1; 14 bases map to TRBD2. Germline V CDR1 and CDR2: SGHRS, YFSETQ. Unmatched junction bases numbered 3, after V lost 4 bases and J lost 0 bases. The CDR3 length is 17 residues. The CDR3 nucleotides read TGCGCCAGCAGCCCGGGACTAGCGGGGGTCTCCTACAATGAGCAGTTCTTC. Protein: CASSPGLAGVSYNEQFF.

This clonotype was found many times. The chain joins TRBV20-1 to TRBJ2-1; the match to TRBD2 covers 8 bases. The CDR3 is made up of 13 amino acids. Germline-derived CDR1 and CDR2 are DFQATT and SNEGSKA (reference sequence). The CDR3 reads CSSVSGGKYEQFF. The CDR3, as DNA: TGCAGCTCCGTTTCGGGGGGGAAGTATGAGCAGTTCTTC.

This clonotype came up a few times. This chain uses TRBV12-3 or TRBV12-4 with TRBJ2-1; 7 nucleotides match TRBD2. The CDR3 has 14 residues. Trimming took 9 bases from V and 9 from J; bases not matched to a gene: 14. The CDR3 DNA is TGTGCCAGTAATCCGGGCTTAGCGGGTGGTGAGCAGTTCTTC. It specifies CASNPGLAGGEQFF.

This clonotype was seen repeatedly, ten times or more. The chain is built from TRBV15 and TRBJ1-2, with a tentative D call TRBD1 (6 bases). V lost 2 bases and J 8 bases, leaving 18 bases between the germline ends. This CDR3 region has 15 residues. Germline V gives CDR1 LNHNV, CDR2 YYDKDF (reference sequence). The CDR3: CATSRLAPNRDGYTF. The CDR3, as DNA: TGTGCCACCAGCAGACTTGCTCCCAACAGGGACGGCTACACCTTC.

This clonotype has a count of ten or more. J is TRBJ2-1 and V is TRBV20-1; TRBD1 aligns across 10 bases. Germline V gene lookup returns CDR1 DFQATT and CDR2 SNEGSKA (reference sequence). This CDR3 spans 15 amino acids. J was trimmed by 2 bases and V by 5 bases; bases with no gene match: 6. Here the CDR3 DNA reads TGCAGTGCTGACAGGGGGCGGACCCCCTACAATGAGCAGTTCTTC. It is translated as CSADRGRTPYNEQFF.

This CDR3 is CASKLTGTSGVDTQYF. The CDR3 nucleotides are TGTGCCAGCAAACTAACCGGGACTAGCGGGGTAGATACGCAGTATTTT. This chain connects TRBV9 to TRBJ2-3, with 13 bases that match TRBD2. The CDR3 runs to 16 residues. Germline V gene lookup returns CDR1 SGDLS and CDR2 YYNGEE. With V trimmed by 6 bases and J by 5 bases, 9 bases remained unmatched. The full variable domain, rest sourced from reference TRBV9 and TRBJ2-3, is DSGVTQTPKHLITATGQRVTLRCSPRSGDLSVYWYQQSLDQGLQFLIQYYNGEERAKGNILERFSAQQFPDLHSELNLSSLELGDSALYFCASKLTGTSGVDTQYFGPGTRLTVL.

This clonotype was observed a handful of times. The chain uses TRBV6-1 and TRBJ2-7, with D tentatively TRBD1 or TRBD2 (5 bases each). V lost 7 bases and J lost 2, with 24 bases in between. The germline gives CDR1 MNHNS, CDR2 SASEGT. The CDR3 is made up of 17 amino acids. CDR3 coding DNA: TGTGCCAGCAATGACCGGGGCCAGACTGCTGGGACCTACGAGCAGTACGTC. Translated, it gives CASNDRGQTAGTYEQYV.

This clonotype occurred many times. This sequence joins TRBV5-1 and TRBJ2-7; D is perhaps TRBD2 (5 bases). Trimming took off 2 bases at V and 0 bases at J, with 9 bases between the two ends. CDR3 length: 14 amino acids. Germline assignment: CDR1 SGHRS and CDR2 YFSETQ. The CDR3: CASSFEGSSYEQYF. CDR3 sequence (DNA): TGCGCCAGCAGCTTCGAGGGCAGCTCCTACGAGCAGTACTTC.

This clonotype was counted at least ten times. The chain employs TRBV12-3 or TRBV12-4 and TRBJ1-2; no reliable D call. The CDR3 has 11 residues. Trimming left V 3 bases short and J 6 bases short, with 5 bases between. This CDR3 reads CASSFRDGYTF. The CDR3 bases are TGTGCCAGCAGTTTCCGAGATGGCTACACCTTC.

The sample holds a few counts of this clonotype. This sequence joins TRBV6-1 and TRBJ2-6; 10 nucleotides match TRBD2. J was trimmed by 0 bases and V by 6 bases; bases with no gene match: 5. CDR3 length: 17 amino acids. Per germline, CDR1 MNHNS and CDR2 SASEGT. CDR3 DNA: TGTGCCAGCAGCCTACTAGCGGGAAGCTCTGGGGCCAACGTCCTGACTTTC. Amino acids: CASSLLAGSSGANVLTF.

The CDR3: CSVVGISSTDTQYF. DNA for the CDR3: TGCAGCGTTGTAGGAATTTCTAGCACAGATACGCAGTATTTT. The chain has TRBV29-1 and TRBJ2-3; D call uncertain. From germline, CDR1 is SQVTM and CDR2 ANQGSEA. V was shortened by 4 bases and J by 0 bases, with 11 bases between the two germline ends. The CDR3 runs 14 residues.

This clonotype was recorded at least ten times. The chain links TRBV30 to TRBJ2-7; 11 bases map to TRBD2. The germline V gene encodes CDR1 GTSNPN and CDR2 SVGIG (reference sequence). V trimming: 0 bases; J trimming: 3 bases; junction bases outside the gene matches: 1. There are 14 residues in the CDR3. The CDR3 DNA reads TGTGCCTGGAGTGTGCTAGCGGGGGGCTACGAGCAGTACTTC. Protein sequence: CAWSVLAGGYEQYF.

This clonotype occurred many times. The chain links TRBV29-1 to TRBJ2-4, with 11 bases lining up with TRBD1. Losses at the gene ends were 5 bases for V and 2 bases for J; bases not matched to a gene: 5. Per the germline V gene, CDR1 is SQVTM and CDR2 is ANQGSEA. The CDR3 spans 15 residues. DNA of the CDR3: TGCAGCGTTTATGGGACAGGGGGATCCAAAAACATTCAGTACTTC. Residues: CSVYGTGGSKNIQYF. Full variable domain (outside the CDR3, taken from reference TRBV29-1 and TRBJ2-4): SAVISQKPSRDICQRGTSLTIQCQVDSQVTMMFWYRQQPGQSLTLIATANQGSEATYESGFVIDKFPISRPNLTFSTLTVSNMSPEDSSIYLCSVYGTGGSKNIQYFGAGTRLSVL.

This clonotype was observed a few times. CDR3 loop: CASSQVAGNQPQHF. The CDR3 DNA reads as TGCGCCAGCAGCCAAGTTGCAGGGAATCAGCCCCAGCATTTT. The rearrangement links TRBV4-1 to TRBJ1-5; TRBD1 might be the D (5 bases). Trimming removed 1 base at V and 4 bases at J, with 8 bases between. The CDR3 totals 14 residues. Germline CDR1 and CDR2: MGHRA and YSYEKL.

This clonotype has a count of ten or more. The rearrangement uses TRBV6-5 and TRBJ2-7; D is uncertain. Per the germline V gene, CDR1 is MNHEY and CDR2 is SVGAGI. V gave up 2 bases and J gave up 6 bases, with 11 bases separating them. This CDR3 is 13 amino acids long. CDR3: CASSYPPFCEQYV. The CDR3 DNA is TGTGCCAGCAGTTACCCACCATTTTGCGAGCAGTACGTC.